The next 8 T cell receptor beta chains were all read from a single sample in a study of T cells in Graves' hyperthyroidism and ophthalmopathy. The source material, RNA transcripts, was used to amplify TCR beta CDR3 regions. First-round RT-PCR with HTBI primers amplified the TCR CDR3 region. TCRdb re-called the multiplex PCR reads through MiXCR, storing one row per CDR3 protein. The sample contains about 370,000 distinct CDR3 sequences, approximately 14% of which appear only once. Sequencing was done on a sample of blood. Receptors were obtained from a woman between 55 and 75 years old with Graves' ophthalmopathy.

This chain connects TRBV9 to TRBJ2-3, with D possibly matching TRBD2 (6 bases). The V end was cut by 4 bases, the J end by 0 bases, with 15 bases between. The CDR3 runs to 16 residues. From germline, CDR1 is SGDLS and CDR2 YYNGEE. CDR3 DNA sequence: TGTGCCAGCAGCCCTCAGCCGGGACTTAGCACAGATACGCAGTATTTT. Translation: CASSPQPGLSTDTQYF.

This clonotype has a count of ten or more. V and J are TRBV28 and TRBJ1-1, with 7 positions matching TRBD1. This CDR3 is built from 14 residues. Germline-derived CDR1 and CDR2 are MDHEN and SYDVKM. V dropped 1 base and J dropped 3; count of bases not matched to a gene: 2. The DNA for the CDR3 is TGTGCCAGCAGTTTATTACAGGGGTACACTGAAGCTTTCTTT. Its protein is CASSLLQGYTEAFF.

This clonotype appeared many times. This rearrangement joins TRBV12-3 or TRBV12-4 to TRBJ2-3, with 12 bases aligning to TRBD2. The ends lost 7 bases at V and 6 bases at J; junction bases unmatched: 8. This CDR3 is 15 amino acids long. The CDR3 nucleotides are TGTGCCAGCACCCCGACTAGCGGGAGTTACGATACGCAGTATTTT. Protein product: CASTPTSGSYDTQYF.

This clonotype was found many times. The genes are TRBV7-9 and TRBJ2-3, with D unresolved. The CDR3 is 14 amino acids. Trimming stripped 3 bases from V and 2 bases from J, with 9 bases between. Germline V gene data show CDR1 as SEHNR and CDR2 as FQNEAQ (reference sequence). The CDR3 nucleotides are TGTGCCAGCAGCTTGGAAGGCTCCACAGATACGCAGTATTTT. This sequence encodes CASSLEGSTDTQYF.

The chain combines TRBV2 with TRBJ2-2, with 11 bases aligning to TRBD2. The length of the CDR3 is 15 residues. From germline, CDR1 is SNHLY and CDR2 FYNNEI. The V gene end was trimmed by 4 bases and the J gene end by 6 bases; junction bases not matched to a gene: 4. The CDR3 region has the DNA TGTGCCAGCAGTGGACTAGCGGGAAGAGCCGGGGAGCTGTTTTTT. Amino acids: CASSGLAGRAGELFF.

This clonotype has only a few counts. The rearrangement uses TRBV18 and TRBJ2-2, with D possibly being TRBD2 (6 bases). CDR3 length equals 15 residues. Germline V gives CDR1 KGHSH, CDR2 LQKENI. V was pared by 4 bases and J by 0 bases, with 9 bases between. The CDR3 loop reads CASSRTISNTGELFF. The CDR3 bases are TGTGCCAGCTCACGGACTATCTCGAACACCGGGGAGCTGTTTTTT.

The CDR3 DNA sequence: TGTGCCAGCAGCTCCACTGTGGGGGGGGATACGCAGTATTTT. Protein product: CASSSTVGGDTQYF. This chain uses TRBV7-9 with TRBJ2-3; 7 bases line up with TRBD2. CDR1 is SEHNR and CDR2 is FQNEAQ in the germline V gene (reference sequence). V lost 4 bases and J lost 6; bases outside the gene matches: 7. The CDR3 runs to 14 residues.

The genes are TRBV20-1 and TRBJ2-7; D may be TRBD1 or TRBD2 (7 bases each). Germline values: CDR1 DFQATT, CDR2 SNEGSKA (reference sequence). The CDR3 is 14 residues long. V lost 3 bases, J lost 5 bases, and 17 bases lay in between. The CDR3 is CSARDPRGGHEQYF. The CDR3 DNA follows: TGCAGTGCTAGGGACCCCAGGGGGGGCCACGAGCAGTACTTC.